This T cell receptor (beta chain) was documented in a study of OX40 agonist ivuxolimab in advanced cancers. Overall study results and limits: In CD8+ T cells, expanded clones were on average more numerous than in CD4+.

Trimming took off 4 bases at V and 0 bases at J, with 16 bases between the two ends. The CDR3 is 17 amino acids. CDR1 and CDR2 from the germline V gene are SGHVS and FQNEAQ. Of note for this clone: The antigen is not known.

Sequencing used immunoSEQ multiplex PCR; TCRdb keeps in-frame clones, though not all of them. The sample holds roughly 66,000 clones, around 83% seen once. The sample consisted of CD4+ or CD8+ T cells sorted from blood, taken in a trial of the OX40 agonist ivuxolimab. The clonotype comes from an adult with an advanced solid tumor such as melanoma, head and neck, liver or kidney cancer. The V call is TRBV7-8, the J call TRBJ1-5; D not resolved. The CDR3 DNA reads TGTGCCAGCAGCTCCGGGTCCTTAACATATAGCAATCAGCCCCAGCATTTT. This encodes CASSSGSLTYSNQPQHF.